One and the same sample provided the 3 T cell receptor beta chains below, sequenced in a study of graft-versus-host responses after intestinal transplantation (dated by TCRdb to the early 2020s). The time point label corresponds to: cells obtained before transplantation from donor or recipient. Their antigens are not known. The library was obtained by the immunoSEQ multiplex PCR assay. In TCRdb, the immuneACCESS table is reduced to in-frame sequences with V and J assigned. These tables do not hold every clone; where another copy was compared, an unresolved V gene accounts for under half, and the others remain unexplained. Here the sample has 150,000 or so clones; 80% to 95% occur a single time. The top ten constitute about 0.18% of the sample. The sequences come from unstimulated CD4+ T cells sorted from spleen or lymph node cells, collected before intestinal transplant. Receptors were obtained from a human donor who received an intestinal transplant.

The chain uses TRBV27 and TRBJ2-3, with D perhaps given as TRBD1 or TRBD2 (5 bases each). Germline values: CDR1 MNHEY, CDR2 SMNVEV (reference sequence). This CDR3 is 15 amino acids long. Trimming took 8 bases from V and 2 from J, leaving 17 bases between them. The CDR3 DNA is TGTGCCAGCCGCCAATCCCGGGACGTCACAGATACGCAGTATTTT. It encodes CASRQSRDVTDTQYF.

This sequence joins TRBV6-6 and TRBJ2-4, with unresolved D. Germline CDR1 and CDR2: MNHNY and SVGAGI (reference sequence). The CDR3 has 14 residues. The V end was cut by 2 bases, the J end by 5 bases, with 10 bases between. CDR3 coding DNA: TGTGCCAGCAGTTACAGGGCTCGAGAAAACATTCAGTACTTC. Translated: CASSYRARENIQYF.

The chain carries TRBV10-3 and TRBJ2-5; tentatively, D is TRBD1 or TRBD2 (5 bases each). The germline CDR1 and CDR2 sequences are ENHRY and SYGVKD. This CDR3 has 14 residues. Deletions cut 6 bases from V and 1 base from J, with 12 bases between. Here the CDR3 reads CAIRPGPIQETQYF. CDR3 DNA sequence: TGTGCCATCAGACCGGGACCGATCCAAGAGACCCAGTACTTC.